A selection of T cell receptor beta chains follows, all from one sample in a study of blood T cell repertoires in COVID-19. TCRdb's copy holds only in-frame clones and misses some; the assay was immunoSEQ multiplex PCR. This table holds about 150,000 clones, around 82% found once. The sequenced sample was PBMCs or T cells enriched from blood (not recorded which). The receptor source for this set is a woman aged 45-65 years who had recovered from COVID-19. Each CDR3 is given without its conserved first and last residue.

V gene | CDR3 length | CDR3 protein
TRBV27 | 13 | ASSPPAGEGVGYT
TRBV5-1 | 12 | ASSLSGPTDTQY
TRBV5-6 | 11 | ASSLDGGTEAF
TRBV2 | 9 | ASNRQGDYT
TRBV30 | 13 | AWSVRHSSTDTQY
TRBV5-1 | 13 | ASSPQGAVDQPQH
TRBV7-8 | 9 | ASSGAAEAF
TRBV7-2 | 12 | ASSSTGLVNEQF
TRBV11-2 | 14 | ASSLVQGATNEKLF
TRBV28 | 13 | ASNPGGRDNQPQH
TRBV20-1 | 10 | SAIEAGLLST
TRBV6-4 | 12 | ASSVEGLGTEAF
TRBV19 | 12 | ASSRDRMGQPQH
TRBV11-2 | 11 | ASGEPTGETQY
TRBV2 | 10 | ASSVQNYGYT
TRBV19 | 12 | ASSIQVSNTEAF
TRBV18 | 11 | ASSPDTNYGYT
TRBV3-1/TRBV3-2 | 13 | ASSARGGGTDTQY
TRBV5-1 | 15 | ASSLAATLVTPYEQY
TRBV3-1/TRBV3-2 | 13 | ASSQGGTGDQPQH
TRBV5-5 | 14 | ASSSPSGSYNSPLH
TRBV15 | 13 | ATSSRDSYNQPQH
TRBV18 | 13 | ASSRGQRDGDEQF
TRBV7-2 | 12 | ASSLRGSNQPQH
TRBV27 | 12 | ASSLAVSNQPQH
TRBV7-2 | 9 | ASSLYYEQY
TRBV6-4 | 12 | ASSDVRGDTEAF
TRBV5-4 | 13 | ASSLAGGVRTEAF
TRBV18 | 10 | ASSPSSDEQF
TRBV28 | 13 | ASSPRGQGNYGYT
TRBV4-1 | 15 | ASSPLGLARWEETQY
TRBV6-1 | 11 | ASSETVTYEQY
TRBV29-1 | 11 | SVPSGAGETQY
TRBV6-5 | 13 | ASSYGQGWNTEAF
TRBV19 | 11 | ASSPQGTTEAF
TRBV6-6 | 14 | ASSYQYTGERNTIY
TRBV24-1 | 14 | ATSGGLAGDTDTQY
TRBV28 | 14 | ASSLGGQGFYNEQF
TRBV11-3 | 15 | ASSLGGTGYNTGELF